This T cell receptor beta chain was profiled in a study of diagnostic markers for celiac disease. TCRdb re-called the reads and gives one entry per CDR3 protein, without DNA. The listing records under 6,000 distinct CDR3 sequences. The sample taken for sequencing was either unsorted cells or a sorted T cell fraction (not recorded which). The receptor's source is a human donor. This table probably holds off-target reads from a library built for another chain.

CDR3 sequence reads: CAWTLISGNTIYF. The J gene is TRBJ1-3, the V gene TRBV30. CDR3 length: 13 residues. Germline V gene lookup returns CDR1 GTSNPN and CDR2 SVGIG (reference sequence).